This T cell receptor delta chain emerged from a study of γδ T cells in repeated Plasmodium falciparum infection (dated by TCRdb to the early 2020s). At the level of the whole study: Malian children exposed to intense seasonal malaria transmission were enrolled in the natural-infection arm and compared with Australian children matched for age and gender. The gammadelta TCR repertoires from Mali were analysed in two ways: cross-sectionally during periods with no transmission, and longitudinally across episodes of acute febrile malaria. Samples from controlled-infection subjects were taken at baseline, just before selected infections, and 21 days after each infection. The study looked at how repeated Plasmodium falciparum infection shapes the human gammadelta T cell repertoire, using both natural infection in Mali and controlled human malaria infection. Four controlled human malaria infections were administered to about five malaria-naive U.S. adults over roughly 580 days by bites from P. falciparum NF54-infected Anopheles stephensi mosquitoes.

Comment on this clone: Its cognate antigen has yet to be identified. This DNA's translation and the protein TCRdb lists, from a much larger clone, do not match at residue 7, likely due to a read error; the protein shown is translated from the DNA.

The CDR3, from cysteine to phenylalanine, totals 19 residues. This entry keeps only the CDR3 DNA: 57 bases, framed from base 1. From a lookup of the germline V gene, CDR1 and CDR2 are TSWWSYY and QGS. Germline trimming: 1 base from V, 0 bases from J; junction bases outside gene matches: 12. Libraries were made using multiplex PCR. Data came from an Illumina MiSeq. Each sorted gammadelta T cell sample was sequenced for both the TCR gamma (TRG) and TCR delta (TRD) chains. The source study handled its data this way. The repertoire analyses drew on clonotype tree plots, the accumulated frequency of the top 20 clonotypes, and diversity index (DI) and D75 metrics. After TCRdb called clones again from the public reads with CATT, rows with identical DNA were merged. The V and J calls here are based on TCRdb, not the publication. The sample table contains 85,000 to 90,000 delta-chain clones; only one count was recorded for roughly 1.4% of them. The ten largest clones capture 9% of the sample.

For bulk TCR repertoire analysis, Vgamma9/Vdelta2+ and Vdelta2-negative gammadelta T cell populations were flow-sorted out of peripheral blood mononuclear cells. Here is what the overall study found, with its caveats: Across time and infection, the Vgamma9/Vdelta2+ TCR repertoires showed a highly stable polyclonal makeup, with many TCRgamma sequences overlapping between individuals. Because the controlled-infection cohort was small, analysis of inter-individual variability in gammadelta T cell responses was limited. Vdelta2-negative gammadelta TCR repertoires from Malian children appeared more clonally expanded, less diverse and less shared than those of Australian children. Repeated controlled infections appeared to drive waves of new clonotype selection in Vdelta2-negative, largely Vdelta1+, gammadelta TCR repertoires. The Malian cohort was drawn from a small rural village made up mostly of one ethnic group, which limits generalizability.

Sequencing used gamma-delta T cells from blood. This chain is built from TRDV1 and TRDJ1, and 9 junctional nucleotides match TRDD3. TCRdb lists no J gene, so it was determined here by aligning the DNA to germline. The clonotype comes from a pool of human donors (malaria-infected and uninfected, not separated). The CDR3 amino acid sequence is: CALGEPTTLGDPNTDKLIF. The sequenced DNA is TGTGCTCTTGGGGAACCCACCACCCTGGGGGATCCGAACACCGATAAACTCATCTTT.